This record looks at one TCR beta chain sequence and its context. These data originate in a study of shared clonotypes between healthy human individuals. Repertoires were generated with immunoSEQ multiplex PCR, while TCRdb's copy carries only in-frame clones and drops some. The sample consists of around 330,000 clones, approximately 79% of them appearing once. Germline loops: CDR1 MNHEY, CDR2 SMNVEV (reference sequence). J was trimmed by 1 base and V by 6 bases; bases with no gene match: 8. The CDR3 runs to 16 residues. The receptor's source is a man aged 30 to 39 in good health. Sequenced input: memory CD4+ T cells sorted from blood. Subset indicated: CD45RA-negative fraction. The V and J genes are TRBV27 and TRBJ2-3; TRBD2 aligns across 9 bases. The CDR3 nucleotides read TGTGCCAGCAGCTCGAGTAGCGGGAGAGGCACAGATACGCAGTATTTT. It specifies CASSSSSGRGTDTQYF.